The clone carrying this TCR beta chain was observed a few times. Its antigen is currently unknown. PCR was run on genomic DNA. A primer set of 30 forward and 13 reverse primers amplified the CDR3. One entry per CDR3 protein, called by TCRdb with MiXCR from the multiplex PCR reads. This table holds fewer than 350,000 distinct CDR3 sequences, roughly 44% found once. Other autoimmune diseases and infections within the past four weeks excluded donors. About 9.9 milliliters of peripheral blood were drawn from each donor. This sample was included in a study of type 1 and type 2 diabetes patients. Broader study findings: Groups were not age- or gender-matched, which may bias interpretation. Both CD4+ and CD8+ type 2 diabetes repertoires showed significantly higher diversity than type 1.

Sequencing was done on a sample of peripheral blood mononuclear cells (PBMCs). The sequence was collected from a man aged 18 to 29 with type 2 diabetes.

The CDR3 nucleotides read TGTGCCAGCAGTTTCACCTCACCACTAGCGGGGGCCTCCAATGAGCAGTTCTTC. This gives the protein CASSFTSPLAGASNEQFF. The V call is TRBV6-2 or TRBV6-3, the J call TRBJ2-1, with 11 bases fitting TRBD2. This CDR3 has 18 amino acids. Germline CDR1 is MNHEY and CDR2 is SVGEGT. J was trimmed by 6 bases and V by 4 bases; bases with no gene match: 14.